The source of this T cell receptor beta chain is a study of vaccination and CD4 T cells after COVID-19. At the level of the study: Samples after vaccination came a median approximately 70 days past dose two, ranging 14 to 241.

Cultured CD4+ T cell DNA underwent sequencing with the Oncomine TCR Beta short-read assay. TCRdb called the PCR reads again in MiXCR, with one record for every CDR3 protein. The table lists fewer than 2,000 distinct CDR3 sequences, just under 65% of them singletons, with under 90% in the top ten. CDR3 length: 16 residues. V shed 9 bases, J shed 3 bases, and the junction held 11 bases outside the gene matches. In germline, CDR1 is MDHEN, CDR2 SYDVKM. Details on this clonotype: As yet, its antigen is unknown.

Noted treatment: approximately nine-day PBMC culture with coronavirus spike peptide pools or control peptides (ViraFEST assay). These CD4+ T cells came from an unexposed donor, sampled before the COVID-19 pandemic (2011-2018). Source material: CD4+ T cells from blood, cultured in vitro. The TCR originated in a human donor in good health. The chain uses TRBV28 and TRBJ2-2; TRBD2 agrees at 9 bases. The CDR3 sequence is CASRIAGAKHTGELFF. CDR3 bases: TGTGCCAGTCGGATAGCGGGGGCGAAGCACACCGGGGAGCTGTTTTTT.